This TCR beta chain was sequenced for a study of T cells in Graves' hyperthyroidism and ophthalmopathy. Per the germline V gene, CDR1 is KGHDR and CDR2 is SFDVKD. The CDR3 spans 16 residues. From RNA transcripts, TCR beta CDR3 regions were amplified. The HTBI primer set drove a first-round RT-PCR of the TCR CDR3. TCRdb processed the multiplex PCR reads anew with MiXCR; each CDR3 protein has one entry. This table holds approximately 330,000 distinct CDR3 sequences, approximately 14% found once. Cells are PBMCs isolated from 10 ml of fresh blood. This clonotype was seen many times. Compared with germline, one end of the junction differs, possibly owing to a read error.

The source material was blood. This TCR derives from a woman in her 40s with Graves' ophthalmopathy. V and J are TRBV24-1 and TRBJ2-1, with 10 bases aligning to TRBD2. The CDR3 coding sequence is TGTGCAACCAAGGGCCAGCGGGGGGGCCTGAACAATGAGCAGTTCTTC. Protein: CATKGQRGGLNNEQFF.